These 25 T cell receptor beta chains originate from one sample sequenced in a study of blood T cell repertoires in COVID-19. Profiling relied on immunoSEQ multiplex PCR, and the TCRdb table lists in-frame clones only, not all of them. The sample holds about 16,000 clones, about 89% seen once. What was sequenced was peripheral blood. Receptor source: a man between 60 and 75 years old with acute or convalescent COVID-19.

This chain links TRBV28 with TRBJ2-7; D is possibly TRBD1 (7 bases). CDR3 length equals 11 residues. Trimming pared 7 bases from V and 6 bases from J, leaving 10 bases between. Germline V gene sequence: CDR1 MDHEN, CDR2 SYDVKM. The CDR3 region is CASTQGGEQYF. The CDR3 bases are TGTGCCAGCACGCAGGGGGGCGAGCAGTACTTC.

The V gene is TRBV27, the J gene TRBJ1-6, with a weak D call TRBD1 (5 bases). The V end was cut by 5 bases, the J end by 7 bases, with 15 bases between. The CDR3 sequence is 15 residues long. CDR1 MNHEY and CDR2 SMNVEV come from the germline V gene (reference sequence). The chain's CDR3 is CASSTGDAGNSPLHF. The CDR3 region has the DNA TGTGCCAGCAGTACTGGGGACGCGGGAAATTCACCCCTCCACTTT.

The chain carries TRBV7-9 and TRBJ2-1, with D tentatively TRBD2 (5 bases). There are 17 residues in the CDR3. V lost 1 base, J lost 7 bases, and 20 bases lay in between. Germline V gives CDR1 SEHNR, CDR2 FQNEAQ (reference sequence). CDR3 nucleotide sequence: TGTGCCAGCAGCTTAGGGTTAGGTGGGAGCGGTATGAATGAGCAGTTCTTC. It codes for CASSLGLGGSGMNEQFF.

The chain joins TRBV6-6 to TRBJ2-1; 9 bases align to TRBD2. CDR3 length equals 12 residues. V lost 9 bases to trimming and J lost 5 bases; unmatched junction nucleotides: 2. CDR1 and CDR2 (germline): MNHNY, SVGAGI (reference sequence). The CDR3 region is CASSGSDNEQFF. In DNA, the CDR3 is TGTGCCAGTAGCGGGAGCGACAATGAGCAGTTCTTC.

V gene TRBV29-1 combines with J gene TRBJ1-2; D is possibly TRBD1 (6 bases). Germline CDR1 and CDR2: SQVTM and ANQGSEA. V was trimmed by 3 bases and J by 1 base, leaving 18 bases between them. This CDR3 region has 16 residues. CDR3 coding DNA: TGCAGCGTTGAGGTGGACAGCCTTCGGGGTAACTATGGCTACACCTTC. Its translation is CSVEVDSLRGNYGYTF.

The V call is TRBV6-6, the J call TRBJ2-3; TRBD2 agrees at 7 bases. Unmatched junction bases numbered 4, after V lost 0 bases and J lost 4 bases. The CDR3 loop spans 15 amino acids. Per germline, CDR1 MNHNY and CDR2 SVGAGI (reference sequence). The CDR3 nucleotides read TGTGCCAGCAGTTACTCGAGCGGGGCTGCAGATACGCAGTATTTT. It is translated as CASSYSSGAADTQYF.

This clone has just a few counts. The V call is TRBV7-9, the J call TRBJ1-2; TRBD1 agrees at 11 bases. V lost 5 bases to trimming and J lost 4 bases; unmatched junction nucleotides: 12. Per the germline V gene, CDR1 is SEHNR and CDR2 is FQNEAQ (reference sequence). The CDR3 totals 17 residues. The CDR3 reads CASSRPGQGGSGYGYTF. CDR3 sequence (DNA): TGTGCCAGCAGCCGCCCGGGACAGGGGGGTTCGGGCTATGGCTACACCTTC. Variable domain in full (rest from reference TRBV7-9 and TRBJ1-2): DTGVSQNPRHKITKRGQNVTFRCDPISEHNRLYWYRQTLGQGPEFLTYFQNEAQLEKSRLLSDRFSAERPKGSFSTLEIQRTEQGDSAMYLCASSRPGQGGSGYGYTFGSGTRLTVV.

The CDR3 region is CASSLGGEGDEKLFF. The CDR3 DNA is TGTGCCAGCAGCTTGGGTGGGGAAGGGGATGAAAAACTGTTTTTT. The chain has TRBV5-4 and TRBJ1-4; TRBD1 is a possible D gene (5 bases). V was trimmed by 0 bases and J by 6 bases, leaving 12 bases between them. This CDR3 region has 15 residues. Germline assignment: CDR1 SGHNT and CDR2 YYREEE (reference sequence).

The J gene is TRBJ2-3, the V gene TRBV14; 15 bases agree with TRBD2. The germline V gene has CDR1 SGHDN and CDR2 FVKESK. The length of the CDR3 is 16 residues. V was clipped by 4 bases and J by 6 bases; unmatched bases: 5. In nucleotides, the CDR3 is TGTGCCAGCAGCCTTGGGACTAGCGGGGGGCTGGATACGCAGTATTTT. Residues: CASSLGTSGGLDTQYF. The entire variable domain, with the rest obtained from reference TRBV14 and TRBJ2-3, is as follows: EAGVTQFPSHSVIEKGQTVTLRCDPISGHDNLYWYRRVMGKEIKFLLHFVKESKQDESGMPNNRFLAERTGGTYSTLKVQPAELEDSGVYFCASSLGTSGGLDTQYFGPGTRLTVL.

This clone has a single count. This chain links TRBV5-3 with TRBJ2-5, with 7 bases fitting TRBD1. TRBV5-3 is an ORF for which the function is uncertain. Trimming at V came to 1 base and at J to 4 bases, leaving 7 bases not matched to a gene. The length of the CDR3 is 15 residues. The CDR3 spells CARSLRQGVLETQYF. CDR3 nucleotide sequence: TGTGCCAGAAGCTTGAGGCAGGGGGTATTAGAGACCCAGTACTTC.

This chain links TRBV29-1 with TRBJ2-3; tentatively, D is TRBD2 (7 bases). The V gene's germline CDR1 is SQVTM and CDR2 ANQGSEA. V lost 4 bases, J lost 0 bases, and 11 bases lay in between. This CDR3 spans 14 amino acids. CDR3 amino acids: CSVVGGASTDTQYF. As DNA, the CDR3 is TGCAGCGTTGTGGGGGGGGCGAGCACAGATACGCAGTATTTT.

The chain joins TRBV28 to TRBJ1-5, with 9 bases lining up with TRBD1. The V gene's germline CDR1 is MDHEN and CDR2 SYDVKM. This CDR3 is built from 13 residues. V dropped 6 bases and J dropped 4; count of bases not matched to a gene: 1. CDR3 nucleotides: TGTGCCAGCAGGGGACAGGGTAATCAGCCCCAGCATTTT. Its translation: CASRGQGNQPQHF.

The chain uses TRBV7-2 and TRBJ2-1; D not resolved. Germline V gene sequence: CDR1 SGHTA, CDR2 FQGNSA. Trimming removed 5 bases from V and 10 bases from J, with 18 bases in between. There are 14 residues in the CDR3. CDR3 DNA sequence: TGTGCCAGCAGCCCGAGTAACGGAGCTCGCGAGCAGTTCTTC. It translates to CASSPSNGAREQFF.

The genes are TRBV28 and TRBJ2-3, with D tentatively TRBD1 (8 bases). CDR1 is MDHEN, CDR2 SYDVKM, per germline. The length of the CDR3 is 15 residues. V lost 7 bases, J lost 4 bases, and 18 bases lay in between. In DNA, the CDR3 is TGTGCCAGCAAATGGGGCACAGGGGGGGCAGATACGCAGTATTTT. Its translation: CASKWGTGGADTQYF.

The chain joins TRBV29-1 to TRBJ1-2; 9 bases align to TRBD1. Germline CDR1 reads SQVTM; CDR2 reads ANQGSEA. V lost 6 bases, J lost 7 bases, and 9 bases stayed unmatched. This CDR3 has 13 amino acids. CDR3 sequence: CSVTGTGRGGYTF. DNA for the CDR3: TGCAGCGTCACCGGGACAGGGAGAGGTGGCTACACCTTC.

This clone was detected only once. The rearrangement links TRBV5-4 to TRBJ2-3; 7 nucleotides agree with TRBD1. After removal of 3 bases from V and 1 base from J, the junction contained 2 bases not matched to a gene. The germline V gene has CDR1 SGHNT and CDR2 YYREEE (reference sequence). The CDR3 has 14 amino acids. CDR3 in amino acids: CASSYGQGTDTQYF. The DNA for the CDR3 is TGTGCCAGCAGCTATGGACAGGGCACAGATACGCAGTATTTT.

The chain carries TRBV5-1 and TRBJ2-3; D might be TRBD2 (5 bases). Trimming removed 3 bases at V and 0 bases at J, with 14 bases between. Germline lookup yields CDR1 SGHRS and CDR2 YFSETQ. The CDR3 length is 16 residues. In DNA form, the CDR3 reads TGCGCCAGCAGCTCAATAGGGAGTCGAAGCACAGATACGCAGTATTTT. The encoded protein is CASSSIGSRSTDTQYF.

The rearrangement links TRBV27 to TRBJ2-7, with D hard to call. CDR3 length equals 12 residues. CDR1 MNHEY and CDR2 SMNVEV come from the germline V gene (reference sequence). The V and J ends lost 4 bases and 6 bases respectively, with 10 bases between them. CDR3: CASSSHFREQYF. Here the CDR3 DNA reads TGTGCCAGCAGTTCCCACTTTCGCGAGCAGTACTTC.

The chain couples TRBV28 to TRBJ1-5; a possible D gene is TRBD1 (5 bases). Germline V CDR1 and CDR2: MDHEN, SYDVKM. Trimming took 5 bases from V and 0 from J, leaving 14 bases between them. This CDR3 comprises 16 residues. The chain's CDR3 is CASSEGTTYSNQPQHF. The CDR3, as DNA: TGTGCCAGCAGTGAGGGGACTACCTATAGCAATCAGCCCCAGCATTTT.

This clone was counted between two and nine times. The CDR3 nucleotides are TGTGCCAGCATTTACCGGGAAAAGTCCTATAATTCACCCCTCCACTTT. It yields the protein CASIYREKSYNSPLHF. V and J are TRBV21-1 and TRBJ1-6. TRBV21-1 is described as a pseudogene. The CDR3 is 16 amino acids.

This sequence joins TRBV6-2 or TRBV6-3 and TRBJ2-3; TRBD1 matches at 7 bases. Germline V gene sequence: CDR1 MNHEY, CDR2 SVGEGT. V lost 5 bases to trimming and J lost 1 base; unmatched junction nucleotides: 3. This CDR3 has 14 residues. CDR3 nucleotides: TGTGCCAGCAGTCCGGGACAGCGCACAGATACGCAGTATTTT. Its translation is CASSPGQRTDTQYF.

The chain links TRBV5-1 to TRBJ2-2; 9 bases match TRBD1. CDR3 length: 15 residues. Per germline, CDR1 SGHRS and CDR2 YFSETQ. Trimming removed 4 bases from V and 3 bases from J; junction bases left unmatched: 4. In DNA form, the CDR3 reads TGCGCCAGCAGCCACGGGGACAGGGACACCGGGGAGCTGTTTTTT. Its protein is CASSHGDRDTGELFF.

This chain joins TRBV28 and TRBJ1-2; no firm D call. V was clipped by 5 bases and J by 4 bases, with 23 bases between them. The CDR3 totals 17 residues. CDR1 and CDR2 (germline): MDHEN, SYDVKM. The CDR3 region has the DNA TGTGCCAGCAGTCCCCTCCGCCAGTCCCTCGATCTCTATGGCTACACCTTC. Encoded protein: CASSPLRQSLDLYGYTF.

This clone was recorded once. The chain carries TRBV6-5 and TRBJ2-5; 8 bases fit TRBD2. The J segment lost 2 bases and the V segment lost 10 bases, leaving 6 bases of the junction unmatched. The CDR3 has 13 residues. The germline CDR1 and CDR2 sequences are MNHEY and SVGAGI. CDR3 amino acids: CAIAGGPQETQYF. The CDR3 DNA reads TGTGCCATCGCGGGGGGCCCTCAAGAGACCCAGTACTTC.

This clone was counted only a few times. The gene calls are TRBV21-1 and TRBJ1-1; TRBD1, the table's D call, lacks a check against the DNA. TRBV21-1 is given as a pseudogene. There are 14 residues in the CDR3. Here the CDR3 reads CASRHRGVNTEAFF. In nucleotides, the CDR3 is TGTGCCAGCAGACACAGGGGTGTGAACACTGAAGCTTTCTTT.